This entry concerns a single TCR beta chain. The sample comes from a study of T cells after yellow fever vaccination. The V gene's germline CDR1 is DFQATT and CDR2 SNEGSKA (reference sequence). This CDR3 is built from 14 residues. Trimming cost V 6 bases and J 3 bases; bases outside gene matches: 5. TCRdb re-called the 5' RACE reads through MiXCR, storing one row per CDR3 protein. The sample records some 300,000 distinct CDR3 sequences, 7.5% to 9% being singletons. This sample comprised CD4+ T cells sorted from PBMCs, obtained 5 days after the yellow fever booster vaccination. The rearrangement joins TRBV20-1 to TRBJ2-5, with 12 bases matching TRBD2. This TCR was sampled from a young man who received the YFV17D yellow fever vaccine. The DNA of the CDR3 is TGCAGTGCACTACTAGCGGGGGGAGAAGAGACCCAGTACTTC. Amino acid sequence: CSALLAGGEETQYF.